These 10 T cell receptor beta chains were sequenced from one sample in a study of blood T cells in healthy people across ages. For the second PCR, which ran for roughly 6 to 11 cycles, a sample-barcoded 5' primer and a J-beta primer mix were used. TCRdb re-called the 5' RACE reads with MiXCR, one entry per CDR3 protein. The sample records 550,000 to 650,000 distinct CDR3 sequences, around a quarter being singletons. These same records also appear under a second study, on T cells of mothers and their children.

The sample comprised blood. The source is a boy aged 2 to 10 in good health.

The V gene is TRBV5-1, the J gene TRBJ2-3; D remains ambiguous. Trimming shortened V by 0 bases and J by 2 bases, and 10 bases separated the two germline ends. CDR3 size: 15 residues. CDR1 and CDR2 from the germline V gene are SGHRS and YFSETQ. CDR3 nucleotides: TGCGCCAGCAGCTTGGGAGTCAGGTTCACAGATACGCAGTATTTT. As protein: CASSLGVRFTDTQYF.

Only a few counts were recorded for this clonotype. This sequence joins TRBV29-1 and TRBJ1-2, with D hard to call. This CDR3 has 15 residues. With 4 bases removed from V and 3 bases from J, the gap between germline ends came to 18 bases. The germline V gene encodes CDR1 SQVTM and CDR2 ANQGSEA. Here the CDR3 reads CSVVGRMAVDYGYTF. Here the CDR3 DNA reads TGCAGCGTTGTAGGACGAATGGCGGTGGACTATGGCTACACCTTC.

This rearrangement joins TRBV6-2 or TRBV6-3 to TRBJ1-2; no firm D call. The germline V gene encodes CDR1 MNHEY and CDR2 SVGEGT. V was trimmed by 3 bases and J by 4 bases, leaving 9 bases between them. The CDR3 spans 13 residues. CDR3 DNA: TGTGCCAGCAGTTATTCCCGCAGCTATGGCTACACCTTC. Residues: CASSYSRSYGYTF.

The chain recombines TRBV20-1 with TRBJ1-2; D is uncertain. Germline CDR1 reads DFQATT; CDR2 reads SNEGSKA (reference sequence). V lost 0 bases, J lost 2 bases, and 10 bases lay in between. The CDR3 is 14 residues long. CDR3 amino acids: CSARDLKSNYGYTF. In DNA, the CDR3 is TGCAGTGCTAGAGATCTTAAAAGCAACTATGGCTACACCTTC.

This clonotype was seen a handful of times. The chain uses TRBV27 and TRBJ2-1, with D tentatively TRBD1 (6 bases). Germline CDR1 and CDR2: MNHEY and SMNVEV (reference sequence). The V gene lost 3 bases and the J gene lost 7 bases, with 10 bases spanning the gap. The CDR3 is made up of 13 amino acids. The CDR3 loop is CASSFLGANEQFF. The CDR3 DNA reads TGTGCCAGCAGTTTTCTGGGGGCGAATGAGCAGTTCTTC.

V is TRBV25-1 and J is TRBJ1-5; 9 bases fit TRBD1. The CDR3 covers 17 residues. V shed 4 bases and J 2 bases; nucleotides not matched to a gene: 9. The germline V gene encodes CDR1 MGHDK and CDR2 SYGVNS. CDR3 in DNA: TGTGCCAGCAGTGGAACAGGGGGCCGGGGGGGCAATCAGCCCCAGCATTTT. Translation gives CASSGTGGRGGNQPQHF.

The rearrangement uses TRBV20-1 and TRBJ2-1, with 12 bases matching TRBD2. Germline CDR1 reads DFQATT; CDR2 reads SNEGSKA (reference sequence). J lost 4 bases, V lost 6 bases, and 7 bases had no gene match. CDR3 length: 15 residues. The CDR3 coding sequence is TGCAGTGCGAAGACTAGCGGGGGATCTTACAATGAGCAGTTCTTC. As protein: CSAKTSGGSYNEQFF.

The genes are TRBV6-5 and TRBJ1-2, with D perhaps TRBD1 (6 bases). In germline, CDR1 is MNHEY, CDR2 SVGAGI. The CDR3 sequence is 15 residues long. V was clipped by 3 bases and J by 1 base, with 12 bases between them. As DNA, the CDR3 is TGTGCCAGCAGTTATGGACAGCCTCTTAACTATGGCTACACCTTC. Translating it yields CASSYGQPLNYGYTF.

This clonotype occurred a few times. The chain has TRBV7-6 and TRBJ2-3, with D unclear. The germline V gene encodes CDR1 SGHVS and CDR2 FNYEAQ. The CDR3 consists of 13 residues. V shed 2 bases and J shed 4 bases, with 7 bases lying between them. The CDR3 region has the DNA TGTGCCAGCAGCTTAATCTCCGCAGATACGCAGTATTTT. This translates into CASSLISADTQYF. Full variable domain (rest looked up from reference TRBV7-6 and TRBJ2-3): GAGVSQSPRYKVTKRGQDVALRCDPISGHVSLYWYRQALGQGPEFLTYFNYEAQQDKSGLPNDRFSAERPEGSISTLTIQRTEQRDSAMYRCASSLISADTQYFGPGTRLTVL.

The chain joins TRBV25-1 to TRBJ2-1; 7 bases are a match to TRBD1. The better agreement between TRBJ2-5 and the DNA end casts doubt on the J call. The CDR3 covers 14 residues. Germline V gene sequence: CDR1 MGHDK, CDR2 SYGVNS. The CDR3 here is CATSELGGERTQYF. The CDR3 DNA is TGTGCCACCTCGGAACTAGGGGGCGAAAGGACCCAGTACTTC.